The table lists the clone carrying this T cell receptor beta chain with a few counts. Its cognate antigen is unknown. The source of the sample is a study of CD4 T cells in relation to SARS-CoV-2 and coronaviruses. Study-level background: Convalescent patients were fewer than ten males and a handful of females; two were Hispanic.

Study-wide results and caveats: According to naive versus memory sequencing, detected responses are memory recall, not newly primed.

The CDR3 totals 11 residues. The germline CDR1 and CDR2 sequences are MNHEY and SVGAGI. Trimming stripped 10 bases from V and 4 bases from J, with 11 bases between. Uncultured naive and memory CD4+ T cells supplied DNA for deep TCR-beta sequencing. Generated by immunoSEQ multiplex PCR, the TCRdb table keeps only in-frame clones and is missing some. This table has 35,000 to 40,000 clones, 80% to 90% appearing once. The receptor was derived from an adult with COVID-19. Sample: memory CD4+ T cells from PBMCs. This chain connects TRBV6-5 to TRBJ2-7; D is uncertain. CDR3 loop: CATRVAYEQYF. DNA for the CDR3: TGTGCCACCCGGGTTGCTTACGAGCAGTACTTC.